This T cell receptor beta chain was captured by sequencing in a study of blood T cell repertoires in COVID-19. Study information: PBMCs, B-cell-depleted T cells, or T cells provided the cDNA or gDNA that made up the material.

Here immunoSEQ multiplex PCR was the method, and the copy in TCRdb shows in-frame clones only, minus some. The sample has some 120,000 clones, 85% to 90% seen once; the top ten hold 6.5% to 9%. Concerning this clone itself: The junction departs from germline at one end; a sequencing error may be responsible.

The germline CDR1 and CDR2 sequences are MGHDK and SYGVNS. The CDR3 runs 12 residues. The J gene is TRBJ1-1, the V gene TRBV25-1; 7 bases fit TRBD1. The sequencing sample was made of peripheral blood. The TCR originated in a man aged 50-60 years with acute or convalescent COVID-19. CDR3 amino acids: CASSGGQARGIF. In DNA form, the CDR3 reads TGTGCCAGCAGTGGAGGACAGGCCAGGGGGATCTTT. The entire variable domain, with the rest obtained from reference TRBV25-1 and TRBJ1-1, is as follows: EADIYQTPRYLVIGTGKKITLECSQTMGHDKMYWYQQDPGMELHLIHYSYGVNSTEKGDLSSESTVSRIRTEHFPLTLESARPSHTSQYLCASSGGQARGIFGQGTRLTVV.